The 24 T cell receptor beta chains below all came from one sample that was sequenced in a study of glioma-infiltrating T cells after dendritic cell vaccination. Sequencing was performed with immunoSEQ multiplex PCR; in TCRdb, only in-frame clones are kept and a portion is missing. The sample includes under 30,000 clones, just under 90% of them seen just once. As for time point: after dendritic cell vaccination, including at tumor progression/relapse. Sequencing was performed on blood, taken after dendritic cell vaccination. Every receptor here comes from a human donor with glioblastoma.

The chain recombines TRBV21-1 with TRBJ1-4. TRBV21-1 is flagged as a pseudogene. This CDR3 spans 16 amino acids. CDR3 sequence: CASSNHPGSTNEKLFF. In nucleotides, the CDR3 is TGTGCCAGCAGCAATCACCCCGGGTCAACTAATGAAAAACTGTTTTTT.

The chain combines TRBV5-5 with TRBJ2-2, with TRBD1 matching 10 bases. Germline trimming cut 0 bases from V and 7 bases from J; bases unmatched to any gene: 9. CDR3 length: 17 residues. Looked up from germline, CDR1 is SGHKS and CDR2 is YYEKEE (reference sequence). The CDR3, as DNA: TGTGCCAGCAGCTTGGATCCGGACAGGGGGTTCAGCGGGGAGCTGTTTTTT. Protein product: CASSLDPDRGFSGELFF.

This clone appeared once. The chain links TRBV5-1 to TRBJ2-1; 11 bases fit TRBD2. Per germline, CDR1 SGHRS and CDR2 YFSETQ. The junction had 24 bases not matched to a gene; V was cut back by 8 bases and J by 8 bases. The length of the CDR3 is 19 residues. CDR3 coding DNA: TGCGCCAGTGCAGGGGGCAATAGCGGGGGGGATTGGGCGAACGATGAGCAGTTCTTC. Protein: CASAGGNSGGDWANDEQFF.

The chain is built from TRBV6-5 and TRBJ1-6; a possible D gene is TRBD1 (5 bases). The germline gives CDR1 MNHEY, CDR2 SVGAGI. CDR3 length: 13 amino acids. Trimming cost V 8 bases and J 9 bases, with 14 bases left between them. The CDR3 spells CASCGREASPLHF. DNA of the CDR3: TGTGCCAGCTGTGGCAGGGAGGCTTCACCCCTCCACTTT.

J is TRBJ2-3 and V is TRBV6-1; no definite D call. Germline CDR1 MNHNS, CDR2 SASEGT. Trimming removed 5 bases from V and 4 bases from J, with 13 bases in between. This CDR3 contains 14 residues. The CDR3 nucleotides are TGTGCCAGCAGTTTTCAGTGGTTGGCAGATACGCAGTATTTT. Encoded protein: CASSFQWLADTQYF.

For the CDR3, the DNA is TGTGCCAGCAGCTTAGGGACAGCAGCCTACGAGCAGTACTTC. This sequence encodes CASSLGTAAYEQYF. The rearrangement links TRBV7-9 to TRBJ2-7; D possibly corresponds to TRBD1 (6 bases). The CDR3 spans 14 residues. Trimming stripped 1 base from V and 2 bases from J, with 9 bases between. CDR1 is SEHNR and CDR2 is FQNEAQ in the germline V gene (reference sequence).

This sequence joins TRBV6-6 and TRBJ1-5; TRBD1 might be the D (6 bases). This CDR3 comprises 15 residues. Germline values: CDR1 MNHNY, CDR2 SVGAGI (reference sequence). The V and J ends lost 4 bases and 7 bases respectively, with 17 bases between them. The CDR3: CASSSQTTGTQPQHF. The CDR3 region has the DNA TGTGCCAGCAGTTCCCAAACGACAGGAACCCAGCCCCAGCATTTT.

DNA for the CDR3: TGTGCCAGCAGTCAAACCTCTAGCGGGGGGGGTGAGACCCAGTACTTC. This codes for CASSQTSSGGGETQYF. The V and J genes are TRBV4-2 and TRBJ2-5, with TRBD2 matching 12 bases. This CDR3 spans 16 amino acids. Germline V gene lookup returns CDR1 LGHNA and CDR2 YNFKEQ. Losses at the gene ends were 6 bases for V and 5 bases for J; bases not matched to a gene: 10.

V and J are TRBV6-5 and TRBJ1-4; 10 positions match TRBD1. The germline V gene has CDR1 MNHEY and CDR2 SVGAGI. The CDR3 runs to 14 residues. Unmatched junction bases numbered 3, after V lost 6 bases and J lost 5 bases. The CDR3 spells CASRPGQGNEKLFF. CDR3 in DNA: TGTGCCAGCAGACCGGGACAGGGGAATGAAAAACTGTTTTTT.

V and J are TRBV12-2 and TRBJ1-3; the table's D call, TRBD1, has no DNA check behind it. TRBV12-2 is recorded as a pseudogene. This CDR3 is built from 17 residues. CDR3 protein: CASRLVRDRRTGNTIYF. The CDR3 DNA sequence: TGTGCAAGTCGCTTAGTAAGAGACAGGCGGACTGGAAACACCATATATTTT.

The V call is TRBV5-6, the J call TRBJ2-7, with unresolved D. CDR3 length equals 11 residues. Trimming left V 1 base short and J 7 bases short, with 6 bases between. Germline V lookup: CDR1 SGHDT, CDR2 YYEEEE. CDR3 loop: CASSLSREQYF. CDR3 DNA: TGTGCCAGCAGCTTGAGTCGGGAGCAGTACTTC.

The chain recombines TRBV2 with TRBJ1-6; perhaps TRBD1 as D (6 bases). Trimming took off 4 bases at V and 6 bases at J, with 7 bases between the two ends. CDR1 is SNHLY and CDR2 is FYNNEI in the germline V gene. The CDR3 is made up of 13 amino acids. CDR3 region: CASSADSNSPLHF. CDR3 nucleotides: TGTGCCAGCAGTGCGGACAGTAATTCACCCCTCCACTTT.

To note about this clone: Other DNA sequences from this sample encode an identical CDR3 as well. The chain recombines TRBV6-1 with TRBJ1-6; TRBD1 might be the D (6 bases). Germline V gene lookup returns CDR1 MNHNS and CDR2 SASEGT. V was shortened by 6 bases and J by 3 bases, with 12 bases between the two germline ends. This CDR3 is 15 amino acids long. The CDR3 reads CASRDLQGYNSPLHF. In DNA form, the CDR3 reads TGTGCCAGCAGGGATCTACAGGGCTATAATTCACCCCTCCACTTT.

The chain couples TRBV11-2 to TRBJ2-7, with D unclear. The CDR3 runs to 14 residues. Trimming took 4 bases from V and 2 from J, leaving 12 bases between them. CDR1 is SGHAT, CDR2 FQNNGV, per germline. The CDR3 reads CASSSHGQTYEQYF. The CDR3 coding sequence is TGTGCCAGCAGCTCGCATGGGCAGACCTACGAGCAGTACTTC.

This clone was found once. The chain joins TRBV5-1 to TRBJ2-3; TRBD2 aligns across 7 bases. Looked up from germline, CDR1 is SGHRS and CDR2 is YFSETQ. The CDR3 has 14 amino acids. The V and J ends lost 4 bases and 2 bases, in that order; junction bases with no gene match: 4. DNA of the CDR3: TGCGCCAGCAGCCCGGGACTAATCACAGATACGCAGTATTTT. It is translated as CASSPGLITDTQYF.

The rearrangement joins TRBV30 to TRBJ2-5; possible D gene TRBD1, 5 bases. CDR1 and CDR2 (germline): GTSNPN, SVGIG (reference sequence). This CDR3 region has 13 residues. V was pared by 3 bases and J by 0 bases, with 8 bases between. CDR3 sequence: CAWSPGYQETQYF. The DNA of the CDR3 is TGTGCCTGGAGCCCAGGGTACCAAGAGACCCAGTACTTC.

The gene calls are TRBV18 and TRBJ1-4; D is perhaps TRBD1 (6 bases). The germline CDR1 and CDR2 sequences are KGHSH and LQKENI. This CDR3 has 15 amino acids. The germline V and J ends were trimmed by 1 base and 0 bases, with 6 bases remaining between them. The CDR3 loop reads CASSPRQATNEKLFF. The CDR3 nucleotides read TGTGCCAGCTCACCACGACAGGCAACTAATGAAAAACTGTTTTTT. Filled out from reference TRBV18 and TRBJ1-4, the complete variable domain reads NAGVMQNPRHLVRRRGQEARLRCSPMKGHSHVYWYRQLPEEGLKFMVYLQKENIIDESGMPKERFSAEFPKEGPSILRIQQVVRGDSAAYFCASSPRQATNEKLFFGSGTQLSVL.

The chain combines TRBV29-1 with TRBJ2-2; maybe TRBD1 (6 bases). The CDR3 is 15 amino acids. Trimming took off 5 bases at V and 4 bases at J, with 17 bases between the two ends. Per germline, CDR1 SQVTM and CDR2 ANQGSEA. As DNA, the CDR3 is TGCAGCGTTACCCTCCCACAGGGCGGCACCGGGGAGCTGTTTTTT. It is translated as CSVTLPQGGTGELFF.

The rearrangement uses TRBV18 and TRBJ1-3, with unresolved D. Germline V gene data show CDR1 as KGHSH and CDR2 as LQKENI. The CDR3 runs to 17 residues. The V end lost 0 bases, the J end lost 0 bases, and 12 bases lay between the germline ends. The CDR3 protein is CASSPPLGDSSGNTIYF. Here the CDR3 DNA reads TGTGCCAGCTCACCACCTCTGGGAGATAGCTCTGGAAACACCATATATTTT.

The CDR3 spells CASSQPDRESEKLFF. In nucleotides, the CDR3 is TGCGCCAGCAGCCAACCGGACAGGGAGAGTGAAAAACTGTTTTTT. This sequence joins TRBV4-1 and TRBJ1-4; 8 nucleotides line up with TRBD1. The CDR3 extends over 15 amino acids. V lost 2 bases and J lost 7; bases outside the gene matches: 6. Germline V gene sequence: CDR1 MGHRA, CDR2 YSYEKL.

This chain uses TRBV27 with TRBJ2-1; 11 positions match TRBD2. CDR1 and CDR2 from the germline V gene are MNHEY and SMNVEV (reference sequence). J gave up 4 bases and V 5 bases, and 10 bases lay outside the gene matches. CDR3 size: 17 residues. The CDR3 sequence is CASSETSGAPPYNEQFF. CDR3 bases: TGTGCCAGCAGTGAGACTAGCGGGGCCCCGCCGTACAATGAGCAGTTCTTC.

This chain uses TRBV7-2 with TRBJ1-5; 8 bases map to TRBD1. The CDR3 covers 15 residues. V trimming: 1 base; J trimming: 7 bases; junction bases outside the gene matches: 6. Germline V gives CDR1 SGHTA, CDR2 FQGNSA. CDR3 in amino acids: CASSLDQGARQPQHF. Here the CDR3 DNA reads TGTGCCAGCAGCTTAGACCAGGGGGCGCGACAGCCCCAGCATTTT.

This clone was counted a single time. V and J are TRBV9 and TRBJ2-5; D is ambiguous. There are 14 residues in the CDR3. V was shortened by 0 bases and J by 0 bases, with 6 bases between the two germline ends. Germline CDR1 is SGDLS and CDR2 is YYNGEE. The CDR3 DNA reads as TGTGCCAGCAGCGTAGGGCCAGACCAAGAGACCCAGTACTTC. Its protein product is CASSVGPDQETQYF.

The chain links TRBV5-1 to TRBJ1-4, with D perhaps TRBD1 (6 bases). V dropped 4 bases and J dropped 7 bases, with 17 bases sitting between them. This CDR3 spans 15 amino acids. Looked up from germline, CDR1 is SGHRS and CDR2 is YFSETQ. CDR3 nucleotide sequence: TGCGCCAGCAGCGACCCCGGGGACACGGGTGAAAAACTGTTTTTT. Encoded protein: CASSDPGDTGEKLFF.